This T cell receptor (beta chain) was recorded in a study of cytomegalovirus exposure and HLA in healthy donors. Study-wide points: In vitro work confirmed that a few CMV-associated chains recognize CMV antigens.

About this clone itself: Its antigen is as yet unknown.

V gave up 1 base and J gave up 6 bases, with 12 bases separating them. From germline, CDR1 is MGHDK and CDR2 SYGVNS. CDR3 length equals 14 residues. Primers: 60 Vbeta forward and 13 Jbeta reverse. Profiling relied on immunoSEQ multiplex PCR, and the TCRdb table lists in-frame clones only, not all of them. The sample lists fewer than 200,000 clones, over 60% occurring once. This clonotype was sampled from a woman aged 25 to 39 in good health and CMV-seronegative. The sample consisted of PBMCs. V usage is TRBV25-1 and J usage is TRBJ1-2; maybe TRBD1 (6 bases). CDR3 sequence: CASSELWEGDGYTF. For the CDR3, the DNA is TGTGCCAGCAGTGAATTGTGGGAGGGGGATGGCTACACCTTC.